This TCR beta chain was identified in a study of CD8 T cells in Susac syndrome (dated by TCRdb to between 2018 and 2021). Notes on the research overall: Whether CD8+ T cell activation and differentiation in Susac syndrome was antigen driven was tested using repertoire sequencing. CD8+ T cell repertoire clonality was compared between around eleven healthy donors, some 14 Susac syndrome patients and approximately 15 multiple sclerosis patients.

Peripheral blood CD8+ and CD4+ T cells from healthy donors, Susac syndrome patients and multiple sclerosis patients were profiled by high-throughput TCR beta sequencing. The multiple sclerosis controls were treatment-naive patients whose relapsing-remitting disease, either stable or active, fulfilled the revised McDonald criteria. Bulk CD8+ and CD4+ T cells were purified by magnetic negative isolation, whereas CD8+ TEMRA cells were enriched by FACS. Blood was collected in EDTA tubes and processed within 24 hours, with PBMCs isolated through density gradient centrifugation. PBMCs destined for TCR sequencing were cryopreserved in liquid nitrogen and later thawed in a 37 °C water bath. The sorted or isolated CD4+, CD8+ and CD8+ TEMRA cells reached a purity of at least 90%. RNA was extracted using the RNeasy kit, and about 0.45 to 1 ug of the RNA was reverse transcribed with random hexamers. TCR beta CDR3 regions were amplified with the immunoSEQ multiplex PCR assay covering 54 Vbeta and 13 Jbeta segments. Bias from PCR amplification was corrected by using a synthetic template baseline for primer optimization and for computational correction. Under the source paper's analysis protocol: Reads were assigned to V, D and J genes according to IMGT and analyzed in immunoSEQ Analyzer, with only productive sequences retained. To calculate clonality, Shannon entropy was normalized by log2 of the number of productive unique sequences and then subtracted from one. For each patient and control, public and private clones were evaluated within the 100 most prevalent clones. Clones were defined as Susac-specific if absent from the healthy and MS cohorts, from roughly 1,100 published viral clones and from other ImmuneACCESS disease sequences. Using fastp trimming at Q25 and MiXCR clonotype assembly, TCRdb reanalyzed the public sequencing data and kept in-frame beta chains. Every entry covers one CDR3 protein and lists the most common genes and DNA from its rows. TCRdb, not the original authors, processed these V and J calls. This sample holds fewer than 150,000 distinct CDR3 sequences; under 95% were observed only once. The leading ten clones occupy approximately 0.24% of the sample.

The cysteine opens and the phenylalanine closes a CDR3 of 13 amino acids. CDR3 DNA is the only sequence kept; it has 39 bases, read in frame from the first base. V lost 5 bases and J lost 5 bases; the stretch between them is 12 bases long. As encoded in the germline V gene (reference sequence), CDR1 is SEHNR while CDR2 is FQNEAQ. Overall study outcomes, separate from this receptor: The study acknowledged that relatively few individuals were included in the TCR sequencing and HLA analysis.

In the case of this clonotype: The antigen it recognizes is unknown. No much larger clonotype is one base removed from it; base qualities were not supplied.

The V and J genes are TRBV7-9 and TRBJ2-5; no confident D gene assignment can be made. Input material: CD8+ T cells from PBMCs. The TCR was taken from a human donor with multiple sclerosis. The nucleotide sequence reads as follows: TGTGCCAGCAGCCCAAGCCTAGGGGAGACCCAGTACTTC. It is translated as CASSPSLGETQYF. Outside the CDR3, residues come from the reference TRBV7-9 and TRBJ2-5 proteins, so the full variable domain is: DTGVSQNPRHKITKRGQNVTFRCDPISEHNRLYWYRQTLGQGPEFLTYFQNEAQLEKSRLLSDRFSAERPKGSFSTLEIQRTEQGDSAMYLCASSPSLGETQYFGPGTRLLVL.